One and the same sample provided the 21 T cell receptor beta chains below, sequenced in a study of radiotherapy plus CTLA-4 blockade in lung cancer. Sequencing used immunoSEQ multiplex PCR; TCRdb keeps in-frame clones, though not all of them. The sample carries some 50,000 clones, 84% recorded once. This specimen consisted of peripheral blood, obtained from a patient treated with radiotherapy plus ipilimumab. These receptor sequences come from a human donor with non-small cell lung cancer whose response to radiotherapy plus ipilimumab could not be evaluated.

The DNA of the CDR3 is TGTGCCAGCAGCCCAAGTCGGGATCAGCCCCAGCATTTT. It yields the protein CASSPSRDQPQHF. The gene calls are TRBV7-2 and TRBJ1-5; no clear D. The CDR3 spans 13 residues. Germline-derived CDR1 and CDR2 are SGHTA and FQGNSA. V dropped 5 bases and J dropped 5 bases, with 10 bases sitting between them.

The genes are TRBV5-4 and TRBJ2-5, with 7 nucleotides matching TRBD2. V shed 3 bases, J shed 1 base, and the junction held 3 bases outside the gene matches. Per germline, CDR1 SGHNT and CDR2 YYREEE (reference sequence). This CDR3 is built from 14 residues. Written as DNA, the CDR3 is TGTGCCAGCAGCTCCGGGGGGACCCAAGAGACCCAGTACTTC. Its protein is CASSSGGTQETQYF.

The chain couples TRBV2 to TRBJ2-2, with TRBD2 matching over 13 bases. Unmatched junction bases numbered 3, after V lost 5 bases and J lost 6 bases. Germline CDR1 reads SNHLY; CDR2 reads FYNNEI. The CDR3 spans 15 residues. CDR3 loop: CASSRTSGRPGELFF. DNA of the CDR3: TGTGCCAGCAGTAGGACTAGCGGGAGACCCGGGGAGCTGTTTTTT.

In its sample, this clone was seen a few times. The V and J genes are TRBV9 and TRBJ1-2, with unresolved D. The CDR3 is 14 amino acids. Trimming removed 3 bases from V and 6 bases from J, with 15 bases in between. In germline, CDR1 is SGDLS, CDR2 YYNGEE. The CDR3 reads CASSESSAGNGYTF. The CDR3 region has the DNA TGTGCCAGCAGCGAAAGTTCAGCGGGAAATGGCTACACCTTC.

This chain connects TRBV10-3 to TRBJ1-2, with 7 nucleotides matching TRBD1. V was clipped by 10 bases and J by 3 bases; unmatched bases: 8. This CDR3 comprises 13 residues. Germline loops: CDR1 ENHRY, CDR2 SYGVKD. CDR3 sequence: CATGDSIHYGYTF. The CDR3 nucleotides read TGTGCCACCGGGGACAGTATCCACTATGGCTACACCTTC.

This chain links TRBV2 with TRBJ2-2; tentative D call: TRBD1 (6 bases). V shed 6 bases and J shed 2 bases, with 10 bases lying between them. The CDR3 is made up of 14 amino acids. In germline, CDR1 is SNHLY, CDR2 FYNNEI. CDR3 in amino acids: CASRGQLNTGELFF. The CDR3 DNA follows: TGTGCCAGCAGAGGACAGCTTAACACCGGGGAGCTGTTTTTT.

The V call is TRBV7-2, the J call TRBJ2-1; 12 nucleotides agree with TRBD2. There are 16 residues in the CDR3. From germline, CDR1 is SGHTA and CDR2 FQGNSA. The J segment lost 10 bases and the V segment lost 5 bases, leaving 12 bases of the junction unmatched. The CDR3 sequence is CASSAGLAGGPPEQFF. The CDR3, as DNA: TGTGCCAGCAGCGCTGGGCTAGCGGGAGGGCCCCCAGAGCAGTTCTTC.

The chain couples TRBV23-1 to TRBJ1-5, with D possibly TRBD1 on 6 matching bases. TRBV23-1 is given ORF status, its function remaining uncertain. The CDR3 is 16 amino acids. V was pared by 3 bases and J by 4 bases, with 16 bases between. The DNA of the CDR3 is TGCGCCAGCAGTCATTGTTCGGGGGGCTGTAATCAGCCCCAGCATTTT. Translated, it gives CASSHCSGGCNQPQHF.

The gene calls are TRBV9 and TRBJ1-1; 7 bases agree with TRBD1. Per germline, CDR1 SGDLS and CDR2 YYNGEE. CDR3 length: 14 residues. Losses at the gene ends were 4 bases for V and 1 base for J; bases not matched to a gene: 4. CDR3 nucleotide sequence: TGTGCCAGCAGCACCCGACAGGGGAACACTGAAGCTTTCTTT. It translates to CASSTRQGNTEAFF.

CDR3 sequence (DNA): TGCGCCAGCAGCCTCAGGGTGAATGAGCAGTTCTTC. Encoded protein: CASSLRVNEQFF. The V and J genes are TRBV5-1 and TRBJ2-1; tentatively, D is TRBD1 (5 bases). The ends were cut back, 4 bases at V and 7 bases at J, with 9 bases in the middle. CDR1 and CDR2 (germline): SGHRS, YFSETQ. CDR3 length: 12 amino acids.

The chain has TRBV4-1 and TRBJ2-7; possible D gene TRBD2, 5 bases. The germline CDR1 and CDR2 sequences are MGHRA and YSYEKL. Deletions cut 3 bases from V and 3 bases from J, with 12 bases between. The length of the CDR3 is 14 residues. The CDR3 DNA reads TGCGCCAGCAGCCACCTCCCAGGAGGCTACGAGCAGTACTTC. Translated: CASSHLPGGYEQYF.

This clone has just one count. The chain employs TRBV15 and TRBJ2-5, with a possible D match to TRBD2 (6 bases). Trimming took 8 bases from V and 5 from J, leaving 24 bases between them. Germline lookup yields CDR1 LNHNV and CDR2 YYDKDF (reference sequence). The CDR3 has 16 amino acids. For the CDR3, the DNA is TGTGCCACCGGAGCCGCCGGGAGAAGCGGCGGGGAGACCCAGTACTTC. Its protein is CATGAAGRSGGETQYF.

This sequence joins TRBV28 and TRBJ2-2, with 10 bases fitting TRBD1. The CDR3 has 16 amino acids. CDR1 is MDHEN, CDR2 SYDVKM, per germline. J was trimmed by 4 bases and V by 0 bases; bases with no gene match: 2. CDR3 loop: CASSLWGTGVTGELFF. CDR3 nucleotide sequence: TGTGCCAGCAGTTTATGGGGGACAGGGGTCACCGGGGAGCTGTTTTTT.

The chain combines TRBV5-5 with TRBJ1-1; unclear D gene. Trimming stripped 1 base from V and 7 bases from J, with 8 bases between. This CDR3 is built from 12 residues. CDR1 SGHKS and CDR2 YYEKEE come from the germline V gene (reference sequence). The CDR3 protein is CASSLSQYEAFF. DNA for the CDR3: TGTGCCAGCAGCTTGTCACAGTATGAAGCTTTCTTT.

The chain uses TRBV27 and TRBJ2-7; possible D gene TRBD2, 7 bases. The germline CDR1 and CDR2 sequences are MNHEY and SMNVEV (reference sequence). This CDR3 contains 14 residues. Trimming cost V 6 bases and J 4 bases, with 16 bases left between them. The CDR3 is CASSAGAGIYEQYF. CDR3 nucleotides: TGTGCCAGCAGCGCGGGGGCAGGGATATACGAGCAGTACTTC.

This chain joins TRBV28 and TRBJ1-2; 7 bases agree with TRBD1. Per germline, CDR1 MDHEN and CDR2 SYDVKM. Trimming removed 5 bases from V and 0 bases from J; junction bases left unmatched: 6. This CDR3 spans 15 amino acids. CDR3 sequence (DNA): TGTGCCAGCAGTAATTACAGGGGTACTAACTATGGCTACACCTTC. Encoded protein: CASSNYRGTNYGYTF.

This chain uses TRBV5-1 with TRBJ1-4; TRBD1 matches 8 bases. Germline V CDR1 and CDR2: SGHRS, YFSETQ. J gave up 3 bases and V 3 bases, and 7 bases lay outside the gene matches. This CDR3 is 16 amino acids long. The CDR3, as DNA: TGCGCCAGCAGCTCGAGCCCGACAGGGGCTAATGAAAAACTGTTTTTT. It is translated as CASSSSPTGANEKLFF.

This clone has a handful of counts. The CDR3 DNA follows: TGTGCCTGGAGTGAGGGTGGGACTACCAACCGGGAGTACTTC. Translated, it gives CAWSEGGTTNREYF. The chain combines TRBV30 with TRBJ2-7, with TRBD2 matching over 7 bases. Germline trimming cut 1 base from V and 11 bases from J; bases unmatched to any gene: 14. CDR1 GTSNPN and CDR2 SVGIG come from the germline V gene (reference sequence). This CDR3 region has 14 residues.

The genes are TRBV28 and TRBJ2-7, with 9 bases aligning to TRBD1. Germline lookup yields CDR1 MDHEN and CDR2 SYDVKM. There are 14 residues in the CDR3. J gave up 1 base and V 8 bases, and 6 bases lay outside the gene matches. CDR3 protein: CASHRGRRSYEQYF. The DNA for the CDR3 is TGTGCCAGCCACAGGGGGCGAAGGTCCTACGAGCAGTACTTC.

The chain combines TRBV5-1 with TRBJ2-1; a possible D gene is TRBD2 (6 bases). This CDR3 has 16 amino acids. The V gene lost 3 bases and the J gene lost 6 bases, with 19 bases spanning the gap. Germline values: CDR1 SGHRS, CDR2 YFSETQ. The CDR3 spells CASSSSPRLGPNEQFF. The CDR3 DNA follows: TGCGCCAGCAGCTCTTCCCCGCGACTAGGCCCCAATGAGCAGTTCTTC.

CDR3 residues: CSVGTRTYNEQFF. CDR3 coding DNA: TGCAGCGTCGGGACTAGGACTTACAATGAGCAGTTCTTC. This rearrangement joins TRBV29-1 to TRBJ2-1; TRBD2 agrees at 8 bases. The germline V gene has CDR1 SQVTM and CDR2 ANQGSEA. Losses at the gene ends were 6 bases for V and 4 bases for J; bases not matched to a gene: 5. The CDR3 covers 13 residues.